These 32 T cell receptor beta chains originate from one sample sequenced in a study of blood T cell repertoires in COVID-19 (dated by TCRdb to about 2020). Receptor amplification or capture employed the immunoSEQ multiplex PCR assay. TCRdb mirrors the immuneACCESS table, restricted to in-frame sequences. Some clones are absent from its copies; in checked studies, under half trace to an unresolved V gene, and the reason for the others is unknown. A total of 250,000 or so clones appear in this sample, less than 95% of them only once. The ten largest clones add up to less than 3.5% of the sample. Sequenced input: PBMCs or T cells enriched from blood (not recorded which). These TCRs come from a man aged 35-49 years who had been exposed to COVID-19.

The chain has TRBV11-2 and TRBJ1-2, with TRBD1 as a possible D gene (6 bases). Trimming removed 5 bases from V and 0 bases from J, with 13 bases in between. Germline-derived CDR1 and CDR2 are SGHAT and FQNNGV. The CDR3 spans 15 residues. The CDR3 DNA reads as TGTGCCAGCAGCAAAGGGACATATGCTAACTATGGCTACACCTTC. Translated: CASSKGTYANYGYTF.

This rearrangement joins TRBV6-2 or TRBV6-3 to TRBJ2-1; 9 bases align to TRBD2. Per the germline V gene, CDR1 is MNHEY and CDR2 is SVGEGT. The J segment lost 13 bases and the V segment lost 6 bases, leaving 19 bases of the junction unmatched. This CDR3 has 16 amino acids. CDR3 DNA: TGTGCCAGCAGCTATAGCGGGAGTTTGGTAGGTTCTCCTCAGTTCTTC. Amino acid sequence: CASSYSGSLVGSPQFF.

This chain links TRBV14 with TRBJ2-7; 7 nucleotides align to TRBD1. V lost 1 base to trimming and J lost 0 bases; unmatched junction nucleotides: 6. Germline assignment: CDR1 SGHDN and CDR2 FVKESK. The CDR3 is 16 amino acids. CDR3 protein: CASSQATGQNSYEQYF. The CDR3 DNA sequence: TGTGCCAGCAGCCAAGCAACGGGACAGAACTCCTACGAGCAGTACTTC.

V gene TRBV5-1 combines with J gene TRBJ1-1; no clear D. V was clipped by 4 bases and J by 5 bases, with 15 bases between them. This CDR3 region has 14 residues. Germline V gene sequence: CDR1 SGHRS, CDR2 YFSETQ. CDR3 nucleotide sequence: TGCGCCAGCAGCGCGTCCCCCGGTGGTACTGAAGCTTTCTTT. It specifies CASSASPGGTEAFF.

V is TRBV3-1 (or the pseudogene TRBV3-2) and J is TRBJ1-5; 8 nucleotides line up with TRBD1. Germline loops: CDR1 LGHDT, CDR2 YNNKEL (reference sequence). The J segment lost 1 base and the V segment lost 6 bases, leaving 5 bases of the junction unmatched. This CDR3 contains 15 residues. The CDR3 sequence: CASSPGTGSNQPQHF. The CDR3 DNA reads TGTGCCAGCAGTCCCGGGACAGGCAGCAATCAGCCCCAGCATTTT.

The chain joins TRBV2 to TRBJ2-1; 11 bases are a match to TRBD2. V was pared by 7 bases and J by 5 bases, with 7 bases of the junction left unmatched. The CDR3 is made up of 15 amino acids. Germline assignment: CDR1 SNHLY and CDR2 FYNNEI. CDR3 loop: CASTVTSGSDNEQFF. In nucleotides, the CDR3 is TGTGCCAGCACCGTTACTAGCGGGAGCGACAATGAGCAGTTCTTC.

This chain links TRBV14 with TRBJ1-2; D unresolved. CDR3 size: 18 residues. The germline V gene encodes CDR1 SGHDN and CDR2 FVKESK. The V end was cut by 0 bases, the J end by 2 bases, with 19 bases between. The CDR3 DNA follows: TGTGCCAGCAGCCAAGATCGTGCGGGTTCCCTGGCCAACTATGGCTACACCTTC. It translates to CASSQDRAGSLANYGYTF.

This clone appeared once. The V and J genes are TRBV3-1 (or the pseudogene TRBV3-2) and TRBJ2-1; 14 bases fit TRBD2. The germline CDR1 and CDR2 sequences are LGHDT and YNNKEL (reference sequence). J gave up 9 bases and V 1 base, and 5 bases lay outside the gene matches. CDR3 length: 16 amino acids. The CDR3 nucleotides read TGTGCCAGCAGCCAAGGGGGGACTAGCGGGAGAATTGAGCAGTTCTTC. This gives the protein CASSQGGTSGRIEQFF.

This sequence joins TRBV11-3 and TRBJ2-1; 7 nucleotides match TRBD1. Germline CDR1 and CDR2: SGHNT and YENEEA. Trimming removed 6 bases from V and 5 bases from J; junction bases left unmatched: 13. CDR3 size: 16 residues. The CDR3 sequence: CASRSKAGTVNNEQFF. DNA of the CDR3: TGTGCCAGCAGATCTAAAGCCGGGACAGTAAACAATGAGCAGTTCTTC.

This clone was observed once. Here the CDR3 DNA reads TGTGCCAGCAGCCAAGATTTGGGGCTTGGCACATACAATGAGCAGTTCTTC. Translating gives CASSQDLGLGTYNEQFF. This chain links TRBV3-1 (or the pseudogene TRBV3-2) with TRBJ2-1; D is perhaps TRBD1 (5 bases). Germline loops: CDR1 LGHDT, CDR2 YNNKEL (reference sequence). The V end lost 0 bases, the J end lost 4 bases, and 16 bases lay between the germline ends. The CDR3 extends over 17 amino acids.

This chain joins TRBV2 and TRBJ1-1; D unclear. This CDR3 has 13 residues. V was trimmed by 4 bases and J by 0 bases, leaving 6 bases between them. CDR1 and CDR2 from the germline V gene are SNHLY and FYNNEI. The CDR3 here is CASSGGLNTEAFF. The CDR3 bases are TGTGCCAGCAGTGGAGGGTTGAACACTGAAGCTTTCTTT.

The chain has TRBV5-4 and TRBJ2-7; a weak D match, TRBD1 (6 bases). Looked up from germline, CDR1 is SGHNT and CDR2 is YYREEE (reference sequence). The CDR3 sequence is 12 residues long. V lost 3 bases to trimming and J lost 7 bases, with 11 bases between them. For the CDR3, the DNA is TGTGCCAGCAGCTCGGACAGAAGAGAGCAGTACTTC. Translated: CASSSDRREQYF.

This chain links TRBV29-1 with TRBJ2-1, with D unresolved. The CDR3 has 13 residues. Germline assignment: CDR1 SQVTM and CDR2 ANQGSEA. V gave up 4 bases and J gave up 5 bases, with 12 bases separating them. The CDR3 sequence: CSVVLQFNNEQFF. The DNA for the CDR3 is TGCAGCGTTGTTTTACAGTTTAACAATGAGCAGTTCTTC.

The chain joins TRBV6-5 to TRBJ2-6, with TRBD1 as a possible D gene (5 bases). This CDR3 region has 12 residues. Between the trimmed V and J ends, which lost 4 bases and 12 bases, there was a span of 10 bases. The germline V gene encodes CDR1 MNHEY and CDR2 SVGAGI. The CDR3 reads CASSCWGCVLTF. The CDR3 DNA reads as TGTGCCAGCAGTTGCTGGGGCTGCGTCCTGACTTTC.

The table lists this clone with a count of one. The J gene is TRBJ1-5, the V gene TRBV7-2; 7 nucleotides align to TRBD1. V dropped 2 bases and J dropped 2; count of bases not matched to a gene: 3. This CDR3 has 15 amino acids. Germline CDR1 and CDR2: SGHTA and FQGNSA. This CDR3 is CASSLTGQGNQPQHF. The CDR3 DNA follows: TGTGCCAGCAGCTTAACAGGACAGGGCAATCAGCCCCAGCATTTT.

The J gene is TRBJ1-2, the V gene TRBV19; D is unclear. In germline, CDR1 is LNHDA, CDR2 SQIVND (reference sequence). The CDR3 loop spans 14 amino acids. V dropped 5 bases and J dropped 4 bases, with 14 bases sitting between them. The CDR3 region is CASSLGSDPYGYTF. CDR3 in DNA: TGTGCCAGTAGTCTCGGGTCAGACCCCTATGGCTACACCTTC.

This clone was seen once. This chain links TRBV28 with TRBJ1-1; 7 bases agree with TRBD1. The CDR3 is 14 amino acids. The junction had 11 bases not matched to a gene; V was cut back by 8 bases and J by 5 bases. Germline-derived CDR1 and CDR2 are MDHEN and SYDVKM. Here the CDR3 DNA reads TGTGCCAGCGTTGAGGGGGCTAGGTGGACTGAAGCTTTCTTT. Translated, it gives CASVEGARWTEAFF.

A single count supports this clone. The chain uses TRBV9 and TRBJ2-1; no definite D call. Germline loops: CDR1 SGDLS, CDR2 YYNGEE. Trimming cost V 1 base and J 7 bases, with 9 bases left between them. The CDR3 spans 13 residues. The CDR3 sequence: CASSVSGANEQFF. Written as DNA, the CDR3 is TGTGCCAGCAGCGTAAGTGGTGCGAATGAGCAGTTCTTC. Combining the CDR3 with reference TRBV9 and TRBJ2-1 gives the whole variable domain DSGVTQTPKHLITATGQRVTLRCSPRSGDLSVYWYQQSLDQGLQFLIQYYNGEERAKGNILERFSAQQFPDLHSELNLSSLELGDSALYFCASSVSGANEQFFGPGTRLTVL.

The table lists this clone with a count of one. The chain couples TRBV14 to TRBJ1-2, with D possibly being TRBD1 (5 bases). The germline V gene has CDR1 SGHDN and CDR2 FVKESK. V gave up 1 base and J gave up 2 bases, with 11 bases separating them. This CDR3 region has 15 residues. The CDR3 is CASSQGQGGNYGYTF. In nucleotides, the CDR3 is TGTGCCAGCAGCCAAGGGCAGGGAGGGAACTATGGCTACACCTTC.

The genes are TRBV5-4 and TRBJ2-5; 9 bases are shared with TRBD1. The V segment lost 4 bases and the J segment 4 bases; nucleotides outside the gene matches: 2. Germline V gene data show CDR1 as SGHNT and CDR2 as YYREEE (reference sequence). The CDR3 extends over 13 amino acids. The DNA of the CDR3 is TGTGCCAGCAGCCCGGGACAGGGAGAGACCCAGTACTTC. This gives the protein CASSPGQGETQYF.

The chain couples TRBV2 to TRBJ1-3; D uncertain. The V gene's germline CDR1 is SNHLY and CDR2 FYNNEI. V lost 2 bases and J lost 0, with 11 bases in between. The length of the CDR3 is 16 residues. The CDR3 DNA follows: TGTGCCAGCAGTGAATTTTCAGGTCACTCTGGAAACACCATATATTTT. It encodes CASSEFSGHSGNTIYF. Together with reference TRBV2 and TRBJ1-3, the CDR3 gives the full variable domain: EPEVTQTPSHQVTQMGQEVILRCVPISNHLYFYWYRQILGQKVEFLVSFYNNEISEKSEIFDDQFSVERPDGSNFTLKIRSTKLEDSAMYFCASSEFSGHSGNTIYFGEGSWLTVV.

The chain joins TRBV24-1 to TRBJ2-6; D gene unclear. CDR1 is KGHDR, CDR2 SFDVKD, per germline. This CDR3 is 16 amino acids long. Trimming removed 7 bases at V and 4 bases at J, with 16 bases between. The CDR3 nucleotides are TGTGCCACCAGCTCCTTGGCCCAAACCGGGGCCAACGTCCTGACTTTC. Its translation is CATSSLAQTGANVLTF.

The chain combines TRBV6-5 with TRBJ2-7; 8 bases are a match to TRBD2. Germline loops: CDR1 MNHEY, CDR2 SVGAGI. The CDR3 contains 15 residues. Trimming took 0 bases from V and 4 from J; bases not matched to a gene: 5. The CDR3 spells CASSYSFRGRYEQYF. The CDR3 DNA follows: TGTGCCAGCAGTTACTCGTTCCGCGGGAGGTACGAGCAGTACTTC.

J is TRBJ2-7 and V is TRBV4-3, with 10 bases lining up with TRBD2. This CDR3 region has 15 residues. CDR1 and CDR2 (germline): LGHNA, YSLEER. With V trimmed by 1 base and J by 1 base, 1 base remained unmatched. CDR3 loop: CASSQGLAGSYEQYF. CDR3 DNA: TGCGCCAGCAGCCAAGGACTAGCGGGTTCCTACGAGCAGTACTTC.

This chain connects TRBV4-1 to TRBJ1-1; D is unclear. V was pared by 3 bases and J by 1 base, with 6 bases between. Germline values: CDR1 MGHRA, CDR2 YSYEKL. CDR3 length: 13 amino acids. CDR3 in amino acids: CASSHGPNTEAFF. The CDR3 nucleotides are TGCGCCAGCAGCCATGGCCCGAACACTGAAGCTTTCTTT.

This clone was seen a few times. The chain links TRBV5-1 to TRBJ2-3; 8 positions match TRBD1. The CDR3 runs to 12 residues. The germline V gene encodes CDR1 SGHRS and CDR2 YFSETQ. V lost 5 bases, J lost 4 bases, and 0 bases stayed unmatched. The CDR3 DNA reads TGCGCCAGCAGACAGGGGGCAGATACGCAGTATTTT. It is translated as CASRQGADTQYF.

This chain links TRBV28 with TRBJ1-6, with 9 positions matching TRBD1. This CDR3 is 14 amino acids long. J was trimmed by 7 bases and V by 7 bases; bases with no gene match: 5. Germline V lookup: CDR1 MDHEN, CDR2 SYDVKM. The CDR3 loop is CASKLGTGNSPLHF. The CDR3 nucleotides read TGTGCCAGCAAACTCGGGACAGGGAATTCACCCCTCCACTTT.

The chain has TRBV19 and TRBJ2-7; D might be TRBD1 (6 bases). This CDR3 is built from 14 residues. CDR1 LNHDA and CDR2 SQIVND come from the germline V gene (reference sequence). Trimming left V 5 bases short and J 6 bases short, with 17 bases between. DNA for the CDR3: TGTGCCAGTAGTCCCTGGACAGCGTCGTCCGAGCAGTACTTC. Protein product: CASSPWTASSEQYF.

The chain joins TRBV7-2 to TRBJ2-7; 7 bases are shared with TRBD2. V shed 6 bases and J 2 bases; nucleotides not matched to a gene: 13. Germline V gives CDR1 SGHTA, CDR2 FQGNSA. The CDR3 sequence is 16 residues long. CDR3 loop: CASRQASGGTPYEQYF. Here the CDR3 DNA reads TGTGCCAGCAGGCAAGCTAGCGGAGGGACCCCCTACGAGCAGTACTTC. The whole variable domain, remainder taken from reference TRBV7-2 and TRBJ2-7, is GAGVSQSPSNKVTEKGKDVELRCDPISGHTALYWYRQSLGQGLEFLIYFQGNSAPDKSGLPSDRFSAERTGGSVSTLTIQRTQQEDSAVYLCASRQASGGTPYEQYFGPGTRLTVT.

The rearrangement uses TRBV5-4 and TRBJ2-1; 8 bases are shared with TRBD2. Germline values: CDR1 SGHNT, CDR2 YYREEE (reference sequence). The CDR3 sequence is 18 residues long. V shed 5 bases and J 8 bases; nucleotides not matched to a gene: 21. The CDR3 loop reads CASSLVAGYAGGMDEQFF. The CDR3 DNA follows: TGTGCCAGCAGTCTGGTGGCGGGGTATGCGGGAGGTATGGATGAGCAGTTCTTC.

V gene TRBV2 combines with J gene TRBJ1-6; D possibly corresponds to TRBD1 (6 bases). The length of the CDR3 is 16 residues. Germline V gene lookup returns CDR1 SNHLY and CDR2 FYNNEI. With 8 bases removed from V and 10 bases from J, the gap between germline ends came to 24 bases. CDR3 coding DNA: TGTGCCAGCGGCCCACCTACAGGGCTTCTAGGGTCACCCCTCCACTTT. Translation gives CASGPPTGLLGSPLHF.

This chain links TRBV19 with TRBJ1-3; D perhaps matches TRBD1 (6 bases). V was clipped by 3 bases and J by 5 bases, with 11 bases between them. The CDR3 is 14 amino acids. Germline-derived CDR1 and CDR2 are LNHDA and SQIVND (reference sequence). The CDR3 region is CASSMTQGRNTIYF. The CDR3 bases are TGTGCCAGTAGTATGACTCAGGGGAGAAACACCATATATTTT.